The text below deals with one T cell receptor beta chain. The antigen is unknown. Generated by immunoSEQ multiplex PCR, the TCRdb table keeps only in-frame clones and is missing some. Of around 30,000 clones listed, nearly 95% are singletons. This sample was taken from a study of T cell responses to AZD1222 COVID-19 vaccine. J gave up 0 bases and V 0 bases, and 4 bases lay outside the gene matches. Germline CDR1 SGHRS, CDR2 YFSETQ. The CDR3 has 17 residues. General observations from the study: Repertoires were sampled only after the peak T cell response. Donors were mostly white British, more females; clonal diversity possibly underestimated.

The V call is TRBV5-1, the J call TRBJ2-3; 10 positions match TRBD2. The sequenced sample was peripheral blood, obtained on day 0 of AZD1222 vaccination. This clonotype was sampled from an adult in good health. The CDR3 sequence is CASSLGPSGGSTDTQYF. DNA of the CDR3: TGCGCCAGCAGCTTGGGCCCTAGCGGGGGAAGCACAGATACGCAGTATTTT.